This T cell receptor beta chain was retrieved from a study of cytomegalovirus exposure and HLA in healthy donors. CDR3 length: 14 amino acids. J lost 6 bases, V lost 9 bases, and 11 bases had no gene match. The germline V gene encodes CDR1 MDHEN and CDR2 SYDVKM. Notes on the study in general: A prior analysis recorded that most TCR beta V segments were productive about 90% or about 30% of the time.

This clone was counted once. Its target is unknown. Both 60 Vbeta primers and 13 Jbeta primers went into the PCR. Here immunoSEQ multiplex PCR was the method, and the copy in TCRdb shows in-frame clones only, minus some. The data contain 150,000 to 200,000 clones, about 80% of them seen just once; the ten biggest clones take up about 2.2%. The chain combines TRBV28 with TRBJ1-5; 7 bases match TRBD1. The sequenced material came from PBMCs. This TCR was recovered from a woman aged 25 to 39 in good health and CMV-seronegative. CDR3 nucleotide sequence: TGTGCCAGTATTCGGTCAGGGGGTTTTCAGCCCCAGCATTTT. The encoded protein is CASIRSGGFQPQHF.